The clone carrying this T cell receptor (beta chain) has a single count. Its specificity is unknown. The CDR3 covers 13 residues. The germline V gene has CDR1 LNHDA and CDR2 SQIVND (reference sequence). V lost 5 bases and J lost 3, with 11 bases in between. Regarding treatment: 15 Gy SBRT to primary tumor, nephrectomy 4 weeks later. Nephrectomy followed 15 Gy stereotactic body radiation by 4 weeks. TCRdb's copy holds only in-frame clones and misses some; the assay was immunoSEQ multiplex PCR. The sample holds about 9,200 clones, about three fifths seen once. This sample was included in a study of radiation and T cells in renal cell carcinoma. Study results and limitations: Dominant CDR3 motifs were more common in irradiated tumors than controls. No pretreatment tumor biopsies were available for baseline clonotypes.

This receptor was identified in a man between 60 and 75 years old with renal cell carcinoma. The material sequenced was tumor tissue, taken from a patient whose treatment included radiotherapy and nephrectomy. The V and J genes are TRBV19 and TRBJ2-7; D gene ambiguous. The DNA of the CDR3 is TGTGCCAGTAGTCCGACCTGGGGCTACGAGCAGTACTTC. The encoded protein is CASSPTWGYEQYF.